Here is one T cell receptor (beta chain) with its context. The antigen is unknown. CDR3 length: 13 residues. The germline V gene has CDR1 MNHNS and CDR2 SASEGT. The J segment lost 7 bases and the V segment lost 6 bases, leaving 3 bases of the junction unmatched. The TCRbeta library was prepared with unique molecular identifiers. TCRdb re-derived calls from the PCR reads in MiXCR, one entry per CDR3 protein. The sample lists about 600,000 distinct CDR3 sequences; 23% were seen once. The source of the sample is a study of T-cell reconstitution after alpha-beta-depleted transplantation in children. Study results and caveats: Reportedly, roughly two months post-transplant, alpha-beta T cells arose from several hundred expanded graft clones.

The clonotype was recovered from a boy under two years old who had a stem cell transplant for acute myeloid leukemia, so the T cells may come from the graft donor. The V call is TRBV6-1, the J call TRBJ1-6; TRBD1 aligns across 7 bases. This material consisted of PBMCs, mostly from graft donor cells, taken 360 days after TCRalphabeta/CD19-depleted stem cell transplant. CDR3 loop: CASRPGGNSPLHF. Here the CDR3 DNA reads TGTGCCAGCAGACCAGGGGGAAATTCACCCCTCCACTTT.